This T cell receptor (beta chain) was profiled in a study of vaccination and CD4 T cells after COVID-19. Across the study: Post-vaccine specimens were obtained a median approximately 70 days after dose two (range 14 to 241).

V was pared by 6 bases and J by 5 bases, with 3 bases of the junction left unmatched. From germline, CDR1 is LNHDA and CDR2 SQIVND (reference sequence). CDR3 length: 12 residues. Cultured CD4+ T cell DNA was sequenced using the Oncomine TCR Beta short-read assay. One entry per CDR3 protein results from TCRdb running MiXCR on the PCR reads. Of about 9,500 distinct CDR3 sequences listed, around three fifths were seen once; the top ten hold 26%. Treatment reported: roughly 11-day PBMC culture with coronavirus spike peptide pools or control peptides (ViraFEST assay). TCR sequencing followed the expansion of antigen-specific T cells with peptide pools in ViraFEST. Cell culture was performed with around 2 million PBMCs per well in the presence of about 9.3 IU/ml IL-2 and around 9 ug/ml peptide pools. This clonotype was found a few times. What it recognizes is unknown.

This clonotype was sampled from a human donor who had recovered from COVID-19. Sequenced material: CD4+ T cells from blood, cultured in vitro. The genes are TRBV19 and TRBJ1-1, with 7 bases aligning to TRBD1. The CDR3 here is CASSRGGTEAFF. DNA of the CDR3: TGTGCCAGTAGCAGGGGGGGGACTGAAGCTTTCTTT.